This T cell receptor (beta chain) was identified during a study of blood T cell repertoires in COVID-19. The V gene lost 7 bases and the J gene lost 8 bases, with 14 bases spanning the gap. The CDR3 contains 13 residues. Germline loops: CDR1 SNHLY, CDR2 FYNNEI. Method: immunoSEQ multiplex PCR; TCRdb's copy keeps in-frame clones and lacks some. The sample has about 150,000 clones, 80% to 90% seen once. The source is a woman aged 80 or older with COVID-19, enrolled during active disease. The chain joins TRBV2 to TRBJ1-4; tentative D call: TRBD1 (6 bases). Sequenced material: peripheral blood. CDR3 sequence (DNA): TGTGCCAGCAAAACAGGGTATGGAGAAAAACTGTTTTTT. This translates into CASKTGYGEKLFF.